One sample yielded the 25 T cell receptor beta chains listed below, sequenced in a study of blood T cell repertoires in COVID-19. Method: immunoSEQ multiplex PCR; TCRdb's copy keeps in-frame clones and lacks some. In the table there are 88,000 or so clones, roughly 90% of which are singletons. The sample comprised PBMCs or T cells enriched from blood (not recorded which). All receptors derive from a woman aged 50 to 60 with acute COVID-19.

The chain uses TRBV12-3 or TRBV12-4 and TRBJ2-2; D not certain. With 6 bases removed from V and 6 bases from J, the gap between germline ends came to 11 bases. This CDR3 region has 13 residues. The CDR3 DNA follows: TGTGCCAGCAGGGGCCTCGACCCCGGGGAGCTGTTTTTT. Protein: CASRGLDPGELFF.

This clone occurred a few times. The chain uses TRBV12-3 or TRBV12-4 and TRBJ2-1, with D perhaps matching TRBD1 (6 bases). CDR3 length: 13 amino acids. The V end lost 6 bases, the J end lost 6 bases, and 12 bases lay between the germline ends. The CDR3 coding sequence is TGTGCCAGCAGGGGGGCGGACCGCAATGAGCAGTTCTTC. Amino acids: CASRGADRNEQFF.

The rearrangement links TRBV27 to TRBJ2-7; a weak D match, TRBD2 (6 bases). CDR1 MNHEY and CDR2 SMNVEV come from the germline V gene (reference sequence). The V end was cut by 5 bases, the J end by 0 bases, with 17 bases between. The CDR3 is 16 amino acids. The CDR3 sequence is CASSPWVRRGSYEQYF. In nucleotides, the CDR3 is TGTGCCAGCAGTCCCTGGGTTCGGCGGGGCTCCTACGAGCAGTACTTC.

This CDR3 reads CSVQRIGLAEETQYF. Here the CDR3 DNA reads TGCAGCGTTCAAAGAATAGGACTAGCGGAAGAGACCCAGTACTTC. The rearrangement uses TRBV29-1 and TRBJ2-5; 10 nucleotides line up with TRBD2. The trim removed 5 bases at V and 3 bases at J, leaving 9 bases unmatched. CDR1 and CDR2 (germline): SQVTM, ANQGSEA. CDR3 length: 15 amino acids.

The chain uses TRBV2 and TRBJ1-5; 7 bases are shared with TRBD1. The germline gives CDR1 SNHLY, CDR2 FYNNEI. This CDR3 is built from 15 residues. J gave up 2 bases and V 8 bases, and 9 bases lay outside the gene matches. The CDR3 region has the DNA TGTGCCAGCGGTGGGACAGCCGGGGGCAATCAGCCCCAGCATTTT. Encoded protein: CASGGTAGGNQPQHF. The variable domain in full, completed from reference TRBV2 and TRBJ1-5, reads EPEVTQTPSHQVTQMGQEVILRCVPISNHLYFYWYRQILGQKVEFLVSFYNNEISEKSEIFDDQFSVERPDGSNFTLKIRSTKLEDSAMYFCASGGTAGGNQPQHFGDGTRLSIL.

The rearrangement uses TRBV19 and TRBJ1-4, with D possibly matching TRBD1 (5 bases). The CDR3 contains 19 residues. The V gene's germline CDR1 is LNHDA and CDR2 SQIVND (reference sequence). V was trimmed by 4 bases and J by 7 bases, leaving 28 bases between them. CDR3 sequence: CASSRRPGRLIPSGEKLFF. The DNA for the CDR3 is TGTGCCAGTAGTAGGAGGCCAGGGAGGCTAATCCCATCTGGTGAAAAACTGTTTTTT.

CDR3 in amino acids: CATSRDRDTHPQHF. As DNA, the CDR3 is TGTGCCACCAGCAGAGATAGGGACACCCATCCCCAGCATTTT. The V call is TRBV15, the J call TRBJ1-5; a possible D gene is TRBD1 (6 bases). The CDR3 contains 14 residues. Germline V gene sequence: CDR1 LNHNV, CDR2 YYDKDF (reference sequence). Trimming took off 0 bases at V and 10 bases at J, with 13 bases between the two ends.

Details on this clone: The junction departs from the called germline gene at one end, perhaps through a read error. The J gene is TRBJ1-5, the V gene TRBV7-9; D is undetermined. Germline loops: CDR1 SEHNR, CDR2 FQNEAQ (reference sequence). The CDR3 consists of 12 residues. The CDR3 spells CASSHSDQPQHF. DNA of the CDR3: TGTGCCAGCTCCCATAGCGATCAGCCCCAGCATTTT.

This clone was picked up a small number of times. The rearrangement uses TRBV6-4 and TRBJ2-3, with 8 bases aligning to TRBD2. This CDR3 is built from 13 residues. J gave up 3 bases and V 4 bases, and 0 bases lay outside the gene matches. Per the germline V gene, CDR1 is MRHNA and CDR2 is SNTAGT. CDR3 sequence reads: CASSASGTDTQYF. Here the CDR3 DNA reads TGTGCCAGCAGTGCTAGCGGGACAGATACGCAGTATTTT.

The V and J genes are TRBV19 and TRBJ2-1, with D perhaps matching TRBD1 (6 bases). The CDR3 length is 15 residues. CDR1 is LNHDA and CDR2 is SQIVND in the germline V gene (reference sequence). Trimming pared 3 bases from V and 2 bases from J, leaving 11 bases between. CDR3 coding DNA: TGTGCCAGTAGTATCCCAGGGGTTGCCTACAATGAGCAGTTCTTC. Translation gives CASSIPGVAYNEQFF.

V is TRBV18 and J is TRBJ2-1, with 8 bases identical to TRBD2. Germline loops: CDR1 KGHSH, CDR2 LQKENI. The trim removed 6 bases at V and 1 base at J, leaving 5 bases unmatched. CDR3 length: 15 residues. Here the CDR3 reads CASSRERESYNEQFF. CDR3 bases: TGTGCCAGCTCGCGCGAGCGGGAGTCCTACAATGAGCAGTTCTTC.

The rearrangement joins TRBV4-1 to TRBJ2-5, with TRBD1 as a possible D gene (5 bases). The CDR3 length is 15 residues. The V gene's germline CDR1 is MGHRA and CDR2 YSYEKL. Trimming removed 0 bases from V and 3 bases from J, with 11 bases in between. CDR3 in DNA: TGCGCCAGCAGCCAAGATCAGGGCAGAGAAGAGACCCAGTACTTC. Encoded protein: CASSQDQGREETQYF.

This clone was counted only a few times. The chain carries TRBV5-4 and TRBJ1-1, with 8 bases matching TRBD1. Trimming removed 4 bases from V and 7 bases from J; junction bases left unmatched: 6. Per germline, CDR1 SGHNT and CDR2 YYREEE (reference sequence). This CDR3 contains 13 residues. CDR3 region: CASSAGQANEAFF. The CDR3 coding sequence is TGTGCCAGCAGCGCGGGACAGGCAAATGAAGCTTTCTTT.

V is TRBV11-3 and J is TRBJ2-2; 8 bases align to TRBD1. With V trimmed by 3 bases and J by 4 bases, 4 bases remained unmatched. CDR1 is SGHNT and CDR2 is YENEEA in the germline V gene. The CDR3 runs 15 residues. CDR3 DNA sequence: TGTGCCAGCAGCTTGCAGGGGGCAGGCACCGGGGAGCTGTTTTTT. This encodes CASSLQGAGTGELFF.

The rearrangement uses TRBV19 and TRBJ1-5; D call uncertain. The V end was cut by 6 bases, the J end by 1 base, with 10 bases between. Germline CDR1 is LNHDA and CDR2 is SQIVND (reference sequence). The CDR3 covers 14 residues. The CDR3 here is CASRDRRSNQPQHF. CDR3 coding DNA: TGTGCCAGTAGAGATAGGAGGAGCAATCAGCCCCAGCATTTT.

This rearrangement joins TRBV6-4 to TRBJ2-7, with 9 bases matching TRBD1. In germline, CDR1 is MRHNA, CDR2 SNTAGT. This CDR3 region has 16 residues. The V and J ends lost 0 bases and 3 bases, in that order; junction bases with no gene match: 6. The CDR3 loop reads CASSDSKGQGFYEQYF. In nucleotides, the CDR3 is TGTGCCAGCAGTGACTCAAAGGGACAGGGATTCTACGAGCAGTACTTC.

The V call is TRBV19, the J call TRBJ2-1; D remains ambiguous. The CDR3 has 16 residues. The V and J ends lost 6 bases and 2 bases respectively, with 17 bases between them. In germline, CDR1 is LNHDA, CDR2 SQIVND (reference sequence). CDR3 sequence: CASRPSSGNPYNEQFF. CDR3 DNA sequence: TGTGCCAGTAGGCCAAGTTCAGGCAACCCCTACAATGAGCAGTTCTTC.

The chain joins TRBV3-1 (or the pseudogene TRBV3-2) to TRBJ1-2; no definite D call. This CDR3 is 15 amino acids long. Germline CDR1 and CDR2: LGHDT and YNNKEL (reference sequence). V was trimmed by 4 bases and J by 8 bases, leaving 20 bases between them. CDR3 DNA sequence: TGTGCCAGCAGCCCCGAAGGGAGGGCCCAAATCGGCTACACCTTC. Translation: CASSPEGRAQIGYTF.

This clone was seen just once. V usage is TRBV6-5 and J usage is TRBJ1-2; 8 bases agree with TRBD1. The CDR3 is 15 residues long. The germline gives CDR1 MNHEY, CDR2 SVGAGI. V lost 1 base to trimming and J lost 3 bases; unmatched junction nucleotides: 4. CDR3 region: CASSYLGGQDYGYTF. The CDR3 DNA follows: TGTGCCAGCAGTTACTTGGGGGGACAGGACTATGGCTACACCTTC.

The chain is built from TRBV6-5 and TRBJ1-6; no firm D call. The V gene lost 7 bases and the J gene lost 10 bases, with 14 bases spanning the gap. Looked up from germline, CDR1 is MNHEY and CDR2 is SVGAGI. The CDR3 is made up of 13 amino acids. CDR3 amino acids: CASTWEGNSPLHF. The CDR3 bases are TGTGCCAGCACCTGGGAGGGAAACTCACCCCTCCACTTT.

V is TRBV6-1 and J is TRBJ1-5, with 9 nucleotides matching TRBD1. Germline V gene lookup returns CDR1 MNHNS and CDR2 SASEGT. The CDR3 is 15 residues long. V trimming: 3 bases; J trimming: 10 bases; junction bases outside the gene matches: 10. The CDR3 region is CASSELGTGLYPQHF. CDR3 bases: TGTGCCAGCAGTGAGTTAGGGACAGGGTTGTATCCCCAGCATTTT.

The chain uses TRBV3-1 (or the pseudogene TRBV3-2) and TRBJ2-2, with D uncertain. The CDR3 length is 16 residues. Trimming pared 0 bases from V and 3 bases from J, leaving 11 bases between. CDR1 and CDR2 from the germline V gene are LGHDT and YNNKEL (reference sequence). The CDR3 loop is CASSQERTLYTGELFF. The CDR3 coding sequence is TGTGCCAGCAGCCAAGAGCGTACTCTATACACCGGGGAGCTGTTTTTT.

The sample holds a few counts of this clone. The chain recombines TRBV3-1 (or the pseudogene TRBV3-2) with TRBJ1-1; D is possibly TRBD1 (6 bases). The CDR3 runs to 13 residues. Trimming pared 4 bases from V and 10 bases from J, leaving 16 bases between. CDR1 is LGHDT, CDR2 YNNKEL, per germline (reference sequence). CDR3 bases: TGTGCCAGCAGCCTCGGGACAATAAGCAGAGCTTTCTTT. This translates into CASSLGTISRAFF.

The V call is TRBV28, the J call TRBJ2-7; TRBD1 agrees at 8 bases. Germline V gene sequence: CDR1 MDHEN, CDR2 SYDVKM. Germline trimming cut 7 bases from V and 3 bases from J; bases unmatched to any gene: 8. The CDR3 extends over 14 amino acids. Here the CDR3 reads CASTARQGHYEQYF. The CDR3 DNA reads as TGTGCCAGCACTGCACGACAGGGGCACTACGAGCAGTACTTC.

The chain employs TRBV30 and TRBJ2-3; perhaps TRBD2 as D (5 bases). Trimming pared 4 bases from V and 12 bases from J, leaving 14 bases between. The CDR3 runs 11 residues. Germline V gene sequence: CDR1 GTSNPN, CDR2 SVGIG (reference sequence). CDR3 sequence: CAWTSSEVQYF. The DNA for the CDR3 is TGTGCCTGGACTAGCTCGGAGGTACAGTATTTT.